One and the same sample provided the 32 T cell receptor beta chains below, sequenced in a study of T cell responses to AZD1222 COVID-19 vaccine. Profiled with immunoSEQ multiplex PCR; TCRdb holds only in-frame clones, not every one. The repertoire holds about 160,000 clones, with about 89% as singletons. Sequenced here: peripheral blood, sampled on day 0 of AZD1222 vaccination. The receptors derive from an adult in good health.

The table lists this clone with a few counts. V usage is TRBV6-2 or TRBV6-3 and J usage is TRBJ2-2; D uncertain. The V gene lost 2 bases and the J gene lost 1 base, with 5 bases spanning the gap. The CDR3 totals 14 residues. Germline values: CDR1 MNHEY, CDR2 SVGEGT. The DNA of the CDR3 is TGTGCCAGCAGTTACGATGGGAACACCGGGGAGCTGTTTTTT. This encodes CASSYDGNTGELFF.

V and J are TRBV6-5 and TRBJ2-7; 10 bases fit TRBD2. CDR3 length: 15 amino acids. V was clipped by 5 bases and J by 0 bases; unmatched bases: 4. Per the germline V gene, CDR1 is MNHEY and CDR2 is SVGAGI. The CDR3 DNA is TGTGCCAGCAGTCCTAGGACTAGCGGCTCCTACGAGCAGTACTTC. Translating it yields CASSPRTSGSYEQYF.

V gene TRBV28 combines with J gene TRBJ2-7; D tentatively reads TRBD1 or TRBD2 (5 bases each). The CDR3 has 12 residues. V lost 9 bases and J lost 1, with 10 bases in between. CDR1 and CDR2 (germline): MDHEN, SYDVKM. The CDR3 here is CASGGSSYEQYF. The CDR3, as DNA: TGTGCCAGTGGGGGATCGTCCTACGAGCAGTACTTC.

The CDR3 reads CASSPAGAGVLSGNTIYF. In nucleotides, the CDR3 is TGTGCCAGCTCCCCAGCCGGGGCTGGTGTTCTCTCTGGAAACACCATATATTTT. The chain couples TRBV18 to TRBJ1-3; perhaps TRBD1 as D (5 bases). The CDR3 is made up of 18 amino acids. Trimming removed 6 bases at V and 0 bases at J, with 21 bases between. From germline, CDR1 is KGHSH and CDR2 LQKENI.

The rearrangement links TRBV11-2 to TRBJ2-5, with D possibly being TRBD1 or TRBD2 (5 bases each). Germline CDR1 is SGHAT and CDR2 is FQNNGV. The CDR3 consists of 13 residues. V was pared by 4 bases and J by 2 bases, with 8 bases between. CDR3 coding DNA: TGTGCCAGCAGCTCCGGGGCACAAGAGACCCAGTACTTC. It codes for CASSSGAQETQYF.

The rearrangement links TRBV2 to TRBJ2-1; 8 bases align to TRBD2. The J segment lost 7 bases and the V segment lost 6 bases, leaving 8 bases of the junction unmatched. Germline lookup yields CDR1 SNHLY and CDR2 FYNNEI. This CDR3 region has 14 residues. CDR3: CASSPQTGGNEQFF. The CDR3 DNA follows: TGTGCCAGCAGCCCTCAGACGGGAGGGAATGAGCAGTTCTTC.

This clone was counted only a few times. This chain uses TRBV9 with TRBJ2-7, with TRBD1 as a possible D gene (5 bases). Trimming pared 0 bases from V and 6 bases from J, leaving 22 bases between. Germline V CDR1 and CDR2: SGDLS, YYNGEE. The CDR3 extends over 17 amino acids. This CDR3 reads CASSVGPYWTSQREQYF. In nucleotides, the CDR3 is TGTGCCAGCAGCGTAGGACCCTACTGGACATCTCAACGCGAGCAGTACTTC.

This chain links TRBV5-4 with TRBJ2-3; TRBD2 is a possible D gene (6 bases). The CDR3 spans 16 residues. Looked up from germline, CDR1 is SGHNT and CDR2 is YYREEE (reference sequence). Between the trimmed V and J ends, which lost 0 bases and 4 bases, there was a span of 15 bases. CDR3: CASSLAAGLTSDTQYF. Here the CDR3 DNA reads TGTGCCAGCAGCTTGGCCGCGGGGTTGACCTCAGATACGCAGTATTTT.

The CDR3 protein is CASTPGVQETQYF. The CDR3 coding sequence is TGTGCCAGCACGCCAGGGGTCCAAGAGACCCAGTACTTC. The chain couples TRBV6-5 to TRBJ2-5, with D possibly matching TRBD1 (6 bases). The CDR3 is 13 amino acids. V was cut by 7 bases and J by 1 base, with 10 bases left in between. Germline CDR1 is MNHEY and CDR2 is SVGAGI.

CDR3 protein: CASSLVREWAFF. CDR3 DNA sequence: TGTGCCAGCAGCTTAGTCAGGGAGTGGGCTTTCTTT. The chain has TRBV11-2 and TRBJ1-1, with D perhaps TRBD1 (5 bases). The CDR3 extends over 12 amino acids. Per the germline V gene, CDR1 is SGHAT and CDR2 is FQNNGV. The germline V and J ends were trimmed by 1 base and 11 bases, with 11 bases remaining between them.

The rearrangement joins TRBV3-1 (or the pseudogene TRBV3-2) to TRBJ2-7; TRBD2 matches at 7 bases. Trimming took 1 base from V and 1 from J; bases not matched to a gene: 4. This CDR3 region has 15 residues. Germline values: CDR1 LGHDT, CDR2 YNNKEL (reference sequence). Here the CDR3 reads CASSQGLATSYEQYF. CDR3 coding DNA: TGTGCCAGCAGCCAAGGACTAGCAACTTCCTACGAGCAGTACTTC.

The V call is TRBV7-9, the J call TRBJ2-6; no reliable D call. The CDR3 is made up of 14 amino acids. Trimming left V 3 bases short and J 2 bases short, with 5 bases between. Germline CDR1 SEHNR, CDR2 FQNEAQ (reference sequence). CDR3 nucleotides: TGTGCCAGCAGCTTTACGACTGGGGCCAACGTCCTGACTTTC. It encodes CASSFTTGANVLTF.

The rearrangement joins TRBV7-6 to TRBJ1-1; D may be TRBD1 (6 bases). The V and J ends lost 2 bases and 5 bases respectively, with 12 bases between them. Germline V gene sequence: CDR1 SGHVS, CDR2 FNYEAQ. CDR3 length equals 14 residues. CDR3 sequence (DNA): TGTGCCAGCAGCTTATTTGGGGGGCTAACTGAAGCTTTCTTT. Amino acid sequence: CASSLFGGLTEAFF. The full variable domain, in which reference TRBV7-6 and TRBJ1-1 provide the parts outside the CDR3, is GAGVSQSPRYKVTKRGQDVALRCDPISGHVSLYWYRQALGQGPEFLTYFNYEAQQDKSGLPNDRFSAERPEGSISTLTIQRTEQRDSAMYRCASSLFGGLTEAFFGQGTRLTVV.

This chain joins TRBV7-8 and TRBJ1-1; TRBD1 aligns across 10 bases. Looked up from germline, CDR1 is SGHVS and CDR2 is FQNEAQ. With V trimmed by 2 bases and J by 5 bases, 8 bases remained unmatched. The CDR3 is 16 amino acids. The CDR3 DNA reads as TGTGCCAGCAGCTTACGACAGGGGGCAAATCGGACTGAAGCTTTCTTT. Encoded protein: CASSLRQGANRTEAFF.

The chain is built from TRBV7-2 and TRBJ1-5, with D uncertain. Trimming took off 1 base at V and 0 bases at J, with 7 bases between the two ends. This CDR3 comprises 15 residues. Germline CDR1 reads SGHTA; CDR2 reads FQGNSA. The CDR3 bases are TGTGCCAGCAGCTTAGAGCCCAATAGCAATCAGCCCCAGCATTTT. It encodes CASSLEPNSNQPQHF.

V and J are TRBV27 and TRBJ2-3; D gene uncertain. Trimming cost V 10 bases and J 6 bases, with 8 bases left between them. CDR1 MNHEY and CDR2 SMNVEV come from the germline V gene (reference sequence). This CDR3 is built from 10 residues. The CDR3, as DNA: TGTGCCACCCGGTGGGATACGCAGTATTTT. This encodes CATRWDTQYF.

This chain links TRBV10-2 with TRBJ1-3; D gene uncertain. V was trimmed by 0 bases and J by 3 bases, leaving 0 bases between them. In germline, CDR1 is WSHSY, CDR2 SAAADI. This CDR3 is 12 amino acids long. Here the CDR3 reads CASSESGNTIYF. CDR3 sequence (DNA): TGCGCCAGCAGTGAGTCTGGAAACACCATATATTTT.

This chain joins TRBV7-6 and TRBJ2-2; D not resolved. V lost 0 bases to trimming and J lost 2 bases, with 4 bases between them. Germline values: CDR1 SGHVS, CDR2 FNYEAQ. This CDR3 contains 14 residues. CDR3 nucleotides: TGTGCCAGCAGCTTAGCGGAAAACACCGGGGAGCTGTTTTTT. This encodes CASSLAENTGELFF.

The chain carries TRBV19 and TRBJ2-2; 9 positions agree with TRBD1. From germline, CDR1 is LNHDA and CDR2 SQIVND (reference sequence). The V and J ends lost 5 bases and 7 bases, in that order; junction bases with no gene match: 5. The CDR3 extends over 14 amino acids. Written as DNA, the CDR3 is TGTGCCAGTAGTCCCTGGACAGGGGTCGGGGAGCTGTTTTTT. Protein sequence: CASSPWTGVGELFF.

The genes are TRBV5-1 and TRBJ1-6; 7 bases match TRBD1. Germline CDR1 SGHRS, CDR2 YFSETQ. This CDR3 region has 16 residues. V dropped 0 bases and J dropped 0; count of bases not matched to a gene: 0. The CDR3 DNA reads as TGCGCCAGCAGCTTGGGGACAGGCTCCTATAATTCACCCCTCCACTTT. Protein sequence: CASSLGTGSYNSPLHF. The whole variable domain, remainder taken from reference TRBV5-1 and TRBJ1-6, is KAGVTQTPRYLIKTRGQQVTLSCSPISGHRSVSWYQQTPGQGLQFLFEYFSETQRNKGNFPGRFSGRQFSNSRSEMNVSTLELGDSALYLCASSLGTGSYNSPLHFGNGTRLTVT.

V is TRBV6-5 and J is TRBJ1-1; possibly TRBD1 for D (5 bases). The CDR3 sequence is 13 residues long. In germline, CDR1 is MNHEY, CDR2 SVGAGI. V was shortened by 6 bases and J by 0 bases, with 8 bases between the two germline ends. CDR3 region: CASRTGLNTEAFF. The CDR3 DNA follows: TGTGCCAGCAGAACAGGCTTGAACACTGAAGCTTTCTTT.

This sequence joins TRBV27 and TRBJ2-2; D uncertain. The CDR3 contains 15 residues. Trimming stripped 5 bases from V and 6 bases from J, with 16 bases between. Germline V gene sequence: CDR1 MNHEY, CDR2 SMNVEV (reference sequence). This CDR3 is CASSPRGATAGELFF. CDR3 DNA sequence: TGTGCCAGCAGTCCGCGCGGAGCAACTGCCGGGGAGCTGTTTTTT.

This clone showed up just once. V gene TRBV2 combines with J gene TRBJ1-1; D might be TRBD1 (5 bases). The V end lost 1 base, the J end lost 4 bases, and 19 bases lay between the germline ends. The V gene's germline CDR1 is SNHLY and CDR2 FYNNEI. The CDR3 contains 17 residues. This CDR3 reads CASSEESPGIRGTEAFF. The CDR3 DNA reads as TGTGCCAGCAGTGAAGAATCCCCAGGGATTCGTGGCACTGAAGCTTTCTTT. Drawing the rest from reference TRBV2 and TRBJ1-1, the complete variable domain is EPEVTQTPSHQVTQMGQEVILRCVPISNHLYFYWYRQILGQKVEFLVSFYNNEISEKSEIFDDQFSVERPDGSNFTLKIRSTKLEDSAMYFCASSEESPGIRGTEAFFGQGTRLTVV.

The chain is built from TRBV11-2 and TRBJ1-1; unclear D gene. The CDR3 totals 12 residues. Trimming left V 5 bases short and J 4 bases short, with 8 bases between. Germline V lookup: CDR1 SGHAT, CDR2 FQNNGV. CDR3 sequence: CASSARVTEAFF. CDR3 nucleotides: TGTGCCAGCAGCGCACGGGTCACTGAAGCTTTCTTT.

V usage is TRBV15 and J usage is TRBJ1-2; 9 bases fit TRBD1. Trimming at V came to 1 base and at J to 5 bases, leaving 5 bases not matched to a gene. Germline V gene data show CDR1 as LNHNV and CDR2 as YYDKDF (reference sequence). The CDR3 length is 15 residues. As DNA, the CDR3 is TGTGCCACCAGCAGAGGGGGGGACAGGGCGTATGGCTACACCTTC. This codes for CATSRGGDRAYGYTF.

The rearrangement joins TRBV9 to TRBJ1-2; possible D gene TRBD1, 5 bases. Germline V lookup: CDR1 SGDLS, CDR2 YYNGEE. V gave up 0 bases and J gave up 8 bases, with 14 bases separating them. This CDR3 spans 14 amino acids. The CDR3 spells CASSVDWGVDGYTF. The DNA for the CDR3 is TGTGCCAGCAGCGTAGACTGGGGGGTCGACGGCTACACCTTC.

The chain recombines TRBV7-2 with TRBJ1-5, with 8 positions matching TRBD1. The germline V gene encodes CDR1 SGHTA and CDR2 FQGNSA. The CDR3 loop spans 16 amino acids. The J segment lost 3 bases and the V segment lost 5 bases, leaving 9 bases of the junction unmatched. CDR3 in DNA: TGTGCCAGCAGCCTTGGGACAGGCCCTCCCAATCAGCCCCAGCATTTT. Amino acids: CASSLGTGPPNQPQHF.

The chain links TRBV6-5 to TRBJ1-1, with TRBD1 as a possible D gene (6 bases). CDR1 is MNHEY and CDR2 is SVGAGI in the germline V gene. V was shortened by 3 bases and J by 11 bases, with 16 bases between the two germline ends. The CDR3 loop spans 13 amino acids. The CDR3 region is CASSYGGLGDAFF. As DNA, the CDR3 is TGTGCCAGCAGTTATGGGGGGCTGGGGGATGCTTTCTTT.

The rearrangement links TRBV5-1 to TRBJ2-5; D is undetermined. Germline lookup yields CDR1 SGHRS and CDR2 YFSETQ. V was trimmed by 4 bases and J by 2 bases, leaving 15 bases between them. The CDR3 spans 15 residues. The CDR3 here is CASSDMPGYQETQYF. The CDR3 DNA is TGCGCCAGCAGCGACATGCCCGGGTATCAAGAGACCCAGTACTTC.

This clone turned up a few times. The chain uses TRBV25-1 and TRBJ2-2, with no clear D. Trimming removed 3 bases at V and 6 bases at J, with 8 bases between. Germline CDR1 and CDR2: MGHDK and SYGVNS. This CDR3 contains 13 residues. CDR3 loop: CASSEVLAGELFF. The CDR3 region has the DNA TGTGCCAGCAGTGAGGTCCTTGCCGGGGAGCTGTTTTTT.

The V call is TRBV7-9, the J call TRBJ2-1; no definite D call. The CDR3 consists of 18 residues. V lost 3 bases and J lost 0, with 18 bases in between. CDR1 SEHNR and CDR2 FQNEAQ come from the germline V gene (reference sequence). For the CDR3, the DNA is TGTGCCAGCAGCTTCAATGAAGGACGTTTGAGCTCCTACAATGAGCAGTTCTTC. Translated, it gives CASSFNEGRLSSYNEQFF.

This chain links TRBV28 with TRBJ1-6; 8 nucleotides line up with TRBD1. Germline V gene lookup returns CDR1 MDHEN and CDR2 SYDVKM. The CDR3 has 16 residues. Losses at the gene ends were 5 bases for V and 8 bases for J; bases not matched to a gene: 11. CDR3 in DNA: TGTGCCAGCAGTCCCATCTCCGGGACAGGATATTCACCCCTCCACTTT. Translation gives CASSPISGTGYSPLHF.